This T cell receptor beta chain was identified in a study of T cells after yellow fever vaccination. Template-switching 5'RACE yielded the TCR cDNA; a universal primer site and UMIs were added in the process. TCRdb re-called the 5' RACE reads through MiXCR, storing one row per CDR3 protein. Counted here are 200,000 to 250,000 distinct CDR3 sequences, approximately 3% occurring once; the ten biggest clones make up under 3.5%. This clonotype was recorded at least ten times. Its target is not known. V was pared by 5 bases and J by 5 bases, with 17 bases between. The CDR3 runs to 15 residues. Germline V gene data show CDR1 as MRHNA and CDR2 as SNTAGT. Study findings and constraints: FACS-sorted repertoires might harbor abundant contaminating clonotypes from the bulk population. Among primary-vaccination clones, most reappeared after the booster, at 96% for CD4 and about 90% for CD8. Peak timing came faster in the weaker secondary response, day 5 versus 15.

The V call is TRBV6-4, the J call TRBJ2-3, with D possibly TRBD2 on 6 matching bases. This receptor was identified in a man between 18 and 29 years old who received the YFV17D yellow fever vaccine. Sample: CD4+ T cells sorted from PBMCs, taken 10 days after the yellow fever booster vaccination. CDR3 DNA: TGTGCCAGCAGTAGAGGAGGGGCGTTGGTAGATACGCAGTATTTT. Translation: CASSRGGALVDTQYF.